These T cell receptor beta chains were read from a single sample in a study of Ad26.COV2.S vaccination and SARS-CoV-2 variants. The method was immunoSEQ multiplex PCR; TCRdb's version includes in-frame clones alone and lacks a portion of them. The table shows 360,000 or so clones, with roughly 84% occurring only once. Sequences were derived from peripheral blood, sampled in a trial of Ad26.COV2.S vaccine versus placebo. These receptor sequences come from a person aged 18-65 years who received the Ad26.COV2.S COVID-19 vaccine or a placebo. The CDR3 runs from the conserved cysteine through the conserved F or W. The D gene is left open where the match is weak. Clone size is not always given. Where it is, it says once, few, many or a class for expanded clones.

cdr3_aa: CASSQDQAVARETQYF; cdr3_nt: TGTGCCAGCAGCCAAGATCAAGCGGTGGCCCGGGAGACCCAGTACTTC; j_call: TRBJ2-5; d_call: NA; clone_size: NA; v_call: TRBV4-2
cdr3_aa: CASSLAGGYSYEQYF; cdr3_nt: TGTGCCAGCAGCTTAGCGGGGGGCTACTCCTACGAGCAGTACTTC; j_call: TRBJ2-7; d_call: NA; clone_size: NA; v_call: TRBV11-1
cdr3_aa: CASNFDRKPYEQYF; cdr3_nt: TGTGCCAGCAACTTCGACAGGAAACCCTACGAGCAGTACTTC; j_call: TRBJ2-7; d_call: NA; clone_size: NA; v_call: TRBV28
cdr3_aa: CASSFLNQPQHF; cdr3_nt: TGTGCCAGCAGCTTTCTTAATCAGCCCCAGCATTTT; j_call: TRBJ1-5; d_call: NA; clone_size: NA; v_call: TRBV13
cdr3_aa: CASSHGGQGATEAFF; cdr3_nt: TGTGCCAGCAGCCATGGGGGACAGGGGGCGACTGAAGCTTTCTTT; j_call: TRBJ1-1; d_call: TRBD1; clone_size: NA; v_call: TRBV4-2
cdr3_aa: CASIPEGARNTGELFF; cdr3_nt: TGCGCCAGCATCCCTGAGGGGGCTAGGAACACCGGGGAGCTGTTTTTT; j_call: TRBJ2-2; d_call: TRBD1; clone_size: NA; v_call: TRBV5-1
cdr3_aa: CASSSDDRPTQYF; cdr3_nt: TGCGCCAGCAGCTCCGACGACAGGCCTACGCAGTATTTT; j_call: TRBJ2-3; d_call: NA; clone_size: NA; v_call: TRBV5-1
cdr3_aa: CASSEARSNEQYF; cdr3_nt: TGTGCCAGCAGTGAAGCCAGGAGCAACGAGCAGTACTTC; j_call: TRBJ2-7; d_call: NA; clone_size: NA; v_call: TRBV6-1
cdr3_aa: CASSPSGAPDLGEQYF; cdr3_nt: TGTGCCAGCTCACCTAGCGGGGCCCCAGATCTGGGGGAGCAGTACTTC; j_call: TRBJ2-7; d_call: TRBD2; clone_size: NA; v_call: TRBV18
cdr3_aa: CASSGTSQETQYF; cdr3_nt: TGTGCCAGTAGTGGGACCAGCCAAGAGACCCAGTACTTC; j_call: TRBJ2-5; d_call: NA; clone_size: NA; v_call: TRBV19
cdr3_aa: CASSRQDPINSPLHF; cdr3_nt: TGTGCCAGCAGTCGACAGGACCCCATTAATTCACCCCTCCACTTT; j_call: TRBJ1-6; d_call: NA; clone_size: NA; v_call: TRBV6-5
cdr3_aa: CASSLAQAEKLFF; cdr3_nt: TGTGCCAGCAGCTTAGCCCAGGCCGAAAAACTGTTTTTT; j_call: TRBJ1-4; d_call: NA; clone_size: NA; v_call: TRBV7-2
cdr3_aa: CASSYERNEKLFF; cdr3_nt: TGTGCCAGCAGTTACGAAAGGAATGAAAAACTGTTTTTT; j_call: TRBJ1-4; d_call: NA; clone_size: once; v_call: TRBV6-5
cdr3_aa: CASSPGIKGANEKLFF; cdr3_nt: TGTGCCAGCTCACCAGGCATTAAGGGAGCTAATGAAAAACTGTTTTTT; j_call: TRBJ1-4; d_call: NA; clone_size: NA; v_call: TRBV18
cdr3_aa: CAWSIPAGGNTIYF; cdr3_nt: TGTGCCTGGAGTATCCCGGCCGGGGGAAACACCATATATTTT; j_call: TRBJ1-3; d_call: NA; clone_size: NA; v_call: TRBV30
cdr3_aa: CASRISGNYEQYF; cdr3_nt: TGTGCCAGCAGAATCTCAGGGAACTACGAGCAGTACTTC; j_call: TRBJ2-7; d_call: NA; clone_size: NA; v_call: TRBV28
cdr3_aa: CASSALAGNTDTQYF; cdr3_nt: TGTGCCAGCAGCGCTCTAGCGGGAAACACAGATACGCAGTATTTT; j_call: TRBJ2-3; d_call: TRBD2; clone_size: NA; v_call: TRBV9
cdr3_aa: CASSVMGTDTQYF; cdr3_nt: TGTGCCAGCAGCGTAATGGGCACAGATACGCAGTATTTT; j_call: TRBJ2-3; d_call: NA; clone_size: NA; v_call: TRBV9
cdr3_aa: CASSPILSVQGANYGYTF; cdr3_nt: TGTGCCAGCTCACCAATTTTATCGGTCCAGGGGGCAAACTATGGCTACACCTTC; j_call: TRBJ1-2; d_call: TRBD1; clone_size: NA; v_call: TRBV18
cdr3_aa: CASRGGRGADTQYF; cdr3_nt: TGTGCCAGCAGGGGGGGGCGCGGAGCCGATACGCAGTATTTT; j_call: TRBJ2-3; d_call: NA; clone_size: NA; v_call: TRBV28
cdr3_aa: CASSQGAGYSYEQYF; cdr3_nt: TGCGCCAGCAGCCAAGGGGCGGGCTACTCCTACGAGCAGTACTTC; j_call: TRBJ2-7; d_call: NA; clone_size: NA; v_call: TRBV4-3
cdr3_aa: CASSRTSGEETQYF; cdr3_nt: TGTGCCAGCAGCCGGACTAGCGGGGAAGAGACCCAGTACTTC; j_call: TRBJ2-5; d_call: TRBD2; clone_size: NA; v_call: TRBV7-2
cdr3_aa: CASSQSSGASGELFF; cdr3_nt: TGTGCCAGCAGCCAGTCTAGCGGGGCTAGCGGGGAGCTGTTTTTT; j_call: TRBJ2-2; d_call: TRBD2; clone_size: NA; v_call: TRBV4-2
cdr3_aa: CASSQDIWAHSPMGEETQYF; cdr3_nt: TGTGCCAGCAGCCAAGATATTTGGGCTCACAGCCCGATGGGGGAAGAGACCCAGTACTTC; j_call: TRBJ2-5; d_call: NA; clone_size: NA; v_call: TRBV3-1/TRBV3-2
cdr3_aa: CASSKDPGYNEQFF; cdr3_nt: TGTGCCAGCAGTAAGGACCCCGGCTACAATGAGCAGTTCTTC; j_call: TRBJ2-1; d_call: NA; clone_size: NA; v_call: TRBV27
cdr3_aa: CASRKTTGELFF; cdr3_nt: TGTGCCAGCAGGAAGACTACCGGGGAGCTGTTTTTT; j_call: TRBJ2-2; d_call: NA; clone_size: once; v_call: TRBV2
cdr3_aa: CAWIPKGLAGNEQYF; cdr3_nt: TGTGCCTGGATTCCTAAGGGACTAGCTGGGAACGAGCAGTACTTC; j_call: TRBJ2-7; d_call: TRBD2; clone_size: NA; v_call: TRBV30
cdr3_aa: CASSLNRGLGEKLFF; cdr3_nt: TGTGCCAGCAGCTTGAACAGGGGGCTAGGGGAAAAACTGTTTTTT; j_call: TRBJ1-4; d_call: TRBD1; clone_size: NA; v_call: TRBV5-4
cdr3_aa: CASSSWDRTNYGYTF; cdr3_nt: TGTGCCAGCAGCTCATGGGACAGGACTAACTATGGCTACACCTTC; j_call: TRBJ1-2; d_call: TRBD1; clone_size: NA; v_call: TRBV7-2
cdr3_aa: CASSYVRENTEAFF; cdr3_nt: TGTGCCAGCAGTTACGTCAGGGAGAACACTGAAGCTTTCTTT; j_call: TRBJ1-1; d_call: NA; clone_size: NA; v_call: TRBV6-6
cdr3_aa: CASSVGSYEQYF; cdr3_nt: TGTGCCAGCAGCGTAGGCTCCTACGAGCAGTACTTC; j_call: TRBJ2-7; d_call: NA; clone_size: NA; v_call: TRBV9
cdr3_aa: CASSPGPRVKKLFF; cdr3_nt: TGTGCCAGCAGCCCCGGGCCAAGGGTGAAAAAACTGTTTTTT; j_call: TRBJ1-4; d_call: NA; clone_size: NA; v_call: TRBV9
cdr3_aa: CASSVGQGSEKLFF; cdr3_nt: TGTGCCAGCAGCGTCGGGCAGGGGAGTGAAAAACTGTTTTTT; j_call: TRBJ1-4; d_call: NA; clone_size: NA; v_call: TRBV9
cdr3_aa: CASSFQNGYGYTF; cdr3_nt: TGTGCCAGCAGTTTTCAGAACGGCTATGGCTACACCTTC; j_call: TRBJ1-2; d_call: NA; clone_size: NA; v_call: TRBV27
cdr3_aa: CASSFQGVYGYTF; cdr3_nt: TGTGCCAGCAGCTTCCAGGGAGTCTATGGCTACACCTTC; j_call: TRBJ1-2; d_call: NA; clone_size: NA; v_call: TRBV7-9
cdr3_aa: CASSFQAGPYEQYF; cdr3_nt: TGTGCCAGCAGCTTCCAGGCAGGACCTTACGAGCAGTACTTC; j_call: TRBJ2-7; d_call: NA; clone_size: NA; v_call: TRBV7-2
cdr3_aa: CASRPPGTGPYEQYF; cdr3_nt: TGTGCCAGCAGACCACCCGGGACAGGTCCCTACGAGCAGTACTTC; j_call: TRBJ2-7; d_call: TRBD1; clone_size: once; v_call: TRBV5-6
cdr3_aa: CASSPDRGMNTEAFF; cdr3_nt: TGTGCCAGCAGCCCCGACAGGGGGATGAACACTGAAGCTTTCTTT; j_call: TRBJ1-1; d_call: TRBD1; clone_size: once; v_call: TRBV7-9
cdr3_aa: CASSPGLAGGANTGELFF; cdr3_nt: TGCGCCAGCAGCCCGGGACTAGCGGGGGGGGCGAACACCGGGGAGCTGTTTTTT; j_call: TRBJ2-2; d_call: TRBD2; clone_size: NA; v_call: TRBV5-1
cdr3_aa: CASRRAGGEGTYEQYF; cdr3_nt: TGTGCCAGCAGACGGGCTGGTGGTGAGGGGACCTACGAGCAGTACTTC; j_call: TRBJ2-7; d_call: NA; clone_size: NA; v_call: TRBV7-9
cdr3_aa: CASSLSPTGTGELFF; cdr3_nt: TGTGCCAGCAGCTTAAGCCCGACTGGGACCGGGGAGCTGTTTTTT; j_call: TRBJ2-2; d_call: NA; clone_size: NA; v_call: TRBV7-3
cdr3_aa: CASSPPGREQFF; cdr3_nt: TGTGCCAGCAGCCCGCCCGGAAGAGAGCAGTTCTTC; j_call: TRBJ2-1; d_call: NA; clone_size: NA; v_call: TRBV4-2
cdr3_aa: CASSPSGADVNEQFF; cdr3_nt: TGCGCCAGCAGTCCCTCGGGAGCCGACGTCAATGAGCAGTTCTTC; j_call: TRBJ2-1; d_call: NA; clone_size: NA; v_call: TRBV5-1
cdr3_aa: CASSYGGAVQETQYF; cdr3_nt: TGTGCCAGCAGTTACGGGGGGGCAGTCCAAGAGACCCAGTACTTC; j_call: TRBJ2-5; d_call: NA; clone_size: NA; v_call: TRBV6-5
cdr3_aa: CASSYFGTKNTEAFF; cdr3_nt: TGTGCCAGCAGTTACTTCGGGACGAAGAACACTGAAGCTTTCTTT; j_call: TRBJ1-1; d_call: NA; clone_size: NA; v_call: TRBV6-5
cdr3_aa: CASSPPTGGAGWDTQYF; cdr3_nt: TGTGCCAGCAGCCCTCCGACAGGGGGCGCGGGATGGGATACGCAGTATTTT; j_call: TRBJ2-3; d_call: TRBD1; clone_size: once; v_call: TRBV7-9
cdr3_aa: CATSRGSERGGTDTQYF; cdr3_nt: TGTGCCACCAGCAGGGGCAGCGAGCGGGGGGGCACAGATACGCAGTATTTT; j_call: TRBJ2-3; d_call: TRBD2; clone_size: NA; v_call: TRBV15
cdr3_aa: CASSRGGNTIYF; cdr3_nt: TGTGCCAGCAGCAGAGGTGGAAACACCATATATTTT; j_call: TRBJ1-3; d_call: NA; clone_size: NA; v_call: TRBV2
cdr3_aa: CASSSGQGRNQPQHF; cdr3_nt: TGTGCCAGCAGTTCGGGACAGGGACGCAATCAGCCCCAGCATTTT; j_call: TRBJ1-5; d_call: TRBD1; clone_size: NA; v_call: TRBV27
cdr3_aa: CASSINGQPYEQYF; cdr3_nt: TGTGCCAGTAGTATAAACGGGCAACCTTACGAGCAGTACTTC; j_call: TRBJ2-7; d_call: NA; clone_size: few; v_call: TRBV19
cdr3_aa: CASSLRAGGGWETQYF; cdr3_nt: TGTGCCAGCAGCTTAAGGGCAGGGGGCGGTTGGGAGACCCAGTACTTC; j_call: TRBJ2-5; d_call: TRBD1; clone_size: NA; v_call: TRBV7-3
cdr3_aa: CASSFRPGQGSYEQYF; cdr3_nt: TGTGCCAGCAGTTTCCGACCGGGACAGGGCTCCTACGAGCAGTACTTC; j_call: TRBJ2-7; d_call: TRBD1; clone_size: NA; v_call: TRBV27
cdr3_aa: CASTWRGGYEKLFF; cdr3_nt: TGTGCCAGCACCTGGAGGGGAGGGTATGAAAAACTGTTTTTT; j_call: TRBJ1-4; d_call: NA; clone_size: NA; v_call: TRBV28
cdr3_aa: CASRGGAEDTQYF; cdr3_nt: TGTGCCAGCCGCGGGGGGGCCGAAGATACGCAGTATTTT; j_call: TRBJ2-3; d_call: TRBD2; clone_size: NA; v_call: TRBV3-1/TRBV3-2
cdr3_aa: CASSPPGQGSEAFF; cdr3_nt: TGTGCCAGCTCACCACCGGGGCAGGGGAGTGAAGCTTTCTTT; j_call: TRBJ1-1; d_call: NA; clone_size: NA; v_call: TRBV18
cdr3_aa: CASSMGTGSSPLHF; cdr3_nt: TGTGCCAGTAGTATGGGGACAGGGAGTTCACCCCTCCACTTT; j_call: TRBJ1-6; d_call: TRBD1; clone_size: NA; v_call: TRBV19
cdr3_aa: CASSVPPFLGDQPQHF; cdr3_nt: TGTGCCAGCAGTGTACCCCCCTTCCTGGGGGATCAGCCCCAGCATTTT; j_call: TRBJ1-5; d_call: NA; clone_size: NA; v_call: TRBV6-2/TRBV6-3
cdr3_aa: CASSIGAPSTGRGSITEAFF; cdr3_nt: TGTGCCAGTAGTATAGGCGCCCCTTCGACAGGCCGGGGGAGTATCACTGAAGCTTTCTTT; j_call: TRBJ1-1; d_call: NA; clone_size: NA; v_call: TRBV19
cdr3_aa: CASSLLWRSPDTQYF; cdr3_nt: TGTGCCAGTAGCCTGTTATGGCGGTCCCCAGATACGCAGTATTTT; j_call: TRBJ2-3; d_call: NA; clone_size: NA; v_call: TRBV19